Listed below are T cell receptor beta chains from one sample, sequenced in a study of blood T cell repertoires in COVID-19. Generated by immunoSEQ multiplex PCR, the TCRdb table keeps only in-frame clones and is missing some. The sample holds approximately 70,000 clones, 80% to 85% seen once. Sequencing was carried out using peripheral blood. The receptors were sampled from a woman in her sixties or seventies with acute or convalescent COVID-19. Both conserved end residues are part of each CDR3. A D gene is named only where the DNA matches it firmly. Size tells how often a clone was seen (once, few, many) or the class of an expanded clone, and some rows leave it out.

d_call	clone_size	v_call	j_call	cdr3_aa	cdr3_nt
.	.	TRBV11-2	TRBJ1-2	CASSLGEAGYTF	TGTGCCAGCAGCTTAGGGGAGGCTGGCTACACCTTC
TRBD1	.	TRBV5-1	TRBJ1-3	CASSLGPQGPSGNTIYF	TGCGCCAGCAGCTTAGGCCCACAGGGGCCCTCTGGAAACACCATATATTTT
.	.	TRBV7-3	TRBJ1-1	CASSGRVNTEAFF	TGTGCCAGTAGCGGCAGGGTGAACACTGAAGCTTTCTTT
TRBD1	.	TRBV5-5	TRBJ1-2	CASSLKPGQLGYTF	TGTGCCAGCAGCCTTAAACCGGGACAGCTAGGCTACACCTTC
TRBD2	.	TRBV6-1	TRBJ2-3	CASSERRGGYTDTQYF	TGTGCCAGCAGTGAACGGCGGGGGGGATACACAGATACGCAGTATTTT
TRBD2	.	TRBV10-1	TRBJ2-3	CASSDRLAGRTDTQYF	TGCGCCAGCAGTGACCGACTAGCGGGGCGCACAGATACGCAGTATTTT
.	.	TRBV18	TRBJ1-4	CASSPRQGLNEKLFF	TGTGCCAGCTCACCACGCCAGGGTTTAAATGAAAAACTGTTTTTT
.	.	TRBV4-2	TRBJ1-1	CASSLLLSDSEAFF	TGTGCCAGCAGCCTACTATTATCCGACAGTGAAGCTTTCTTT
.	.	TRBV6-5	TRBJ1-5	CASSPLGGNQPQHF	TGTGCCAGCAGTCCCCTCGGGGGCAATCAGCCCCAGCATTTT
.	many	TRBV2	TRBJ1-2	CASCPGEANYGYTF	TGTGCCAGCTGCCCAGGGGAAGCTAACTATGGCTACACCTTC
TRBD2	.	TRBV4-2	TRBJ2-1	CASSQESSGGTSYNEQFF	TGTGCCAGCAGCCAAGAATCTAGCGGGGGGACCTCCTACAATGAGCAGTTCTTC
TRBD1	.	TRBV19	TRBJ1-4	CASTDRVAEKLFF	TGTGCCAGTACGGACAGGGTCGCTGAAAAACTGTTTTTT
.	few	TRBV5-1	TRBJ1-4	CASSLFPGEKLFF	TGCGCCAGCAGCTTGTTTCCGGGGGAAAAACTGTTTTTT
TRBD1	once	TRBV11-1	TRBJ1-2	CASSPETGSAYGYTF	TGTGCCAGCAGCCCGGAGACAGGGTCGGCCTATGGCTACACCTTC
.	.	TRBV18	TRBJ1-3	CASSPAETGNTIYF	TGTGCCAGCTCACCGGCGGAAACTGGAAACACCATATATTTT
.	.	TRBV6-6	TRBJ2-2	CASSPGGRPTGELFF	TGTGCCAGCAGCCCTGGGGGCAGGCCCACCGGGGAGCTGTTTTTT
TRBD1	.	TRBV19	TRBJ2-7	CARQGARNEQYF	TGTGCCAGGCAGGGGGCTAGGAACGAGCAGTACTTC
.	few	TRBV7-3	TRBJ2-6	CASSLGAAGANVLTF	TGTGCCAGCAGCTTGGGAGCAGCTGGGGCCAACGTCCTGACTTTC
.	.	TRBV30	TRBJ1-1	CAWSQQVGTEAFF	TGTGCCTGGAGCCAACAGGTGGGAACTGAAGCTTTCTTT
.	.	TRBV18	TRBJ1-1	CASSPRLDTEAFF	TGTGCCAGCTCACCACGACTGGACACTGAAGCTTTCTTT
TRBD1	.	TRBV4-2	TRBJ2-2	CASSQGTGAAGELFF	TGTGCCAGCAGCCAAGGGACAGGGGCCGCCGGGGAGCTGTTTTTT
TRBD2	.	TRBV18	TRBJ2-1	CASSRDSGGEQFF	TGTGCCAGCTCACGTGATAGCGGGGGCGAGCAGTTCTTC
TRBD1	.	TRBV27	TRBJ2-1	CASSPNLAGTGYNEQFF	TGTGCCAGCAGTCCAAACCTGGCCGGGACAGGGTACAATGAGCAGTTCTTC
TRBD1	.	TRBV19	TRBJ1-1	CASSAWTGGPMNTEAFF	TGTGCCAGTAGTGCGTGGACAGGGGGCCCTATGAACACTGAAGCTTTCTTT
TRBD1	.	TRBV27	TRBJ1-6	CASSLSTGGNSPLHF	TGTGCCAGCAGTTTATCTACAGGGGGTAATTCACCCCTCCACTTT
TRBD1	.	TRBV5-1	TRBJ1-1	CASSLGTGLNTEAFF	TGCGCCAGCAGCTTGGGGACAGGGCTTAACACTGAAGCTTTCTTT
.	.	TRBV4-1	TRBJ1-4	CASSQESSQGRANEKLFF	TGCGCCAGCAGCCAAGAAAGCTCCCAGGGGAGGGCTAATGAAAAACTGTTTTTT
TRBD1	.	TRBV6-5	TRBJ1-1	CASSYYPRGENTEAFF	TGTGCCAGCAGTTACTACCCCAGGGGGGAGAACACTGAAGCTTTCTTT
.	.	TRBV4-2	TRBJ1-1	CASSQEVVADTEAFF	TGTGCCAGCAGCCAAGAGGTGGTGGCGGACACTGAAGCTTTCTTT
.	.	TRBV18	TRBJ2-3	CASSPLGGGRTDTQYF	TGTGCCAGCTCACCCTTGGGCGGGGGCCGCACAGATACGCAGTATTTT
TRBD1	.	TRBV7-2	TRBJ1-2	CASSSQQGDYGYTF	TGTGCCAGCAGCTCCCAACAGGGGGACTATGGCTACACCTTC
.	.	TRBV7-3	TRBJ1-6	CASSYSGTLNSPLHF	TGTGCCAGCAGTTATTCCGGGACATTAAATTCACCCCTCCACTTT
.	.	TRBV3-1/TRBV3-2	TRBJ1-1	CASSPGHLHTEAFF	TGTGCCAGCAGCCCTGGACATCTGCACACTGAAGCTTTCTTT
TRBD1	.	TRBV12-3/TRBV12-4	TRBJ1-2	CASSSGQDYGYTF	TGTGCCAGCAGTTCTGGACAGGACTATGGCTACACCTTC
TRBD1	.	TRBV5-1	TRBJ1-3	CASSLRQDRSSGNTIYF	TGCGCCAGCAGCTTACGCCAGGACAGGAGCTCTGGAAACACCATATATTTT
TRBD1	.	TRBV5-1	TRBJ1-1	CASSLSQGAFGEAFF	TGCGCCAGCAGCTTGTCTCAGGGGGCCTTCGGTGAAGCTTTCTTT
TRBD1	.	TRBV9	TRBJ2-2	CASSVGQGATGELFF	TGTGCCAGCAGCGTAGGACAGGGAGCCACCGGGGAGCTGTTTTTT
.	.	TRBV9	TRBJ1-1	CASSPGGGDTEAFF	TGTGCCAGCAGCCCGGGGGGAGGGGACACTGAAGCTTTCTTT
.	.	TRBV7-9	TRBJ1-2	CASSLVAAGYTF	TGTGCCAGCAGCTTAGTAGCCGCTGGCTACACCTTC
TRBD2	.	TRBV10-3	TRBJ2-3	CAISAPRLAGGPRPRDTQYF	TGTGCCATCAGTGCCCCAAGACTAGCGGGGGGGCCACGGCCCCGAGATACGCAGTATTTT
.	.	TRBV28	TRBJ1-4	CASSSPDIYGFGDLEKLFF	TGTGCCAGCAGTTCCCCGGACATTTATGGATTCGGCGACCTCGAAAAACTGTTTTTT
.	.	TRBV2	TRBJ1-4	CASSETGGLFF	TGTGCCAGCAGTGAAACCGGGGGGCTGTTTTTT
.	once	TRBV11-3	TRBJ2-3	CASSLDLHSVTQYF	TGTGCCAGCAGCTTAGATTTGCACTCCGTCACGCAGTATTTT
.	.	TRBV7-9	TRBJ1-4	CASKSSATNEKLFF	TGTGCCAGCAAGTCGAGCGCAACTAATGAAAAACTGTTTTTT
TRBD1	.	TRBV6-4	TRBJ1-6	CASSAGGSYNSPLHF	TGTGCCAGCAGTGCAGGGGGCTCCTATAATTCACCCCTCCACTTT
.	.	TRBV6-5	TRBJ1-5	CASTQGNNQPQHF	TGTGCCAGCACCCAGGGAAACAATCAGCCCCAGCATTTT
.	.	TRBV5-1	TRBJ2-2	CASSLEVAGSTGELFF	TGCGCCAGCAGCTTGGAGGTGGCGGGCTCCACCGGGGAGCTGTTTTTT
TRBD1	.	TRBV6-1	TRBJ2-7	CASSEDRGHYEQYF	TGTGCCAGCAGTGAGGACAGGGGGCACTACGAGCAGTACTTC
TRBD1	.	TRBV11-2	TRBJ1-1	CASSHRGDSTEAFF	TGTGCCAGCAGCCACAGGGGAGACTCCACTGAAGCTTTCTTT
.	.	TRBV30	TRBJ1-1	CAWGQLNTEAFF	TGTGCCTGGGGACAGTTGAACACTGAAGCTTTCTTT